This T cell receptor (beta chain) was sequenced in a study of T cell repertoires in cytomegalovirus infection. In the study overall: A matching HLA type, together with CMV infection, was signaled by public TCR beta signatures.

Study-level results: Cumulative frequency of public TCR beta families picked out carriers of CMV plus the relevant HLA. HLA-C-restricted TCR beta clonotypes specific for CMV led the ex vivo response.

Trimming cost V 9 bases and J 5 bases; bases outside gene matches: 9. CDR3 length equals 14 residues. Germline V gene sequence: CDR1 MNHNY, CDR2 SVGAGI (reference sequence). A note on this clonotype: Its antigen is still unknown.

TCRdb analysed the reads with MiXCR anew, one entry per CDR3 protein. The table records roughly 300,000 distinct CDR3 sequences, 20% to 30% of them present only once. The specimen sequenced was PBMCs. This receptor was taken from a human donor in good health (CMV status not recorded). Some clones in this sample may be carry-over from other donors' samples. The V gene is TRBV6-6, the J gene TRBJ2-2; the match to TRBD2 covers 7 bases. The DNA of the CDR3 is TGTGCCAGTTATGGGCCGGGGGGTACCGGGGAGCTGTTTTTT. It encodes CASYGPGGTGELFF.